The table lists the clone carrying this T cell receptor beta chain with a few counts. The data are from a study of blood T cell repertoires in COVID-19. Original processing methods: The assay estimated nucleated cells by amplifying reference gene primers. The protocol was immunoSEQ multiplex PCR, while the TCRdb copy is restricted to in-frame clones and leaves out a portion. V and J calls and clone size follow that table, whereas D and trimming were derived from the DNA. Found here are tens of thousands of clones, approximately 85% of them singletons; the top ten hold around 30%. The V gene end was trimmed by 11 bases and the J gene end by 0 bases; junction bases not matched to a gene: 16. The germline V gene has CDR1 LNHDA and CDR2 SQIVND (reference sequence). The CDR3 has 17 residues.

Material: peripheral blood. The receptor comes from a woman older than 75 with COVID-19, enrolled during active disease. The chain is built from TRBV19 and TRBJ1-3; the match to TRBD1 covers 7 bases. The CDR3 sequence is CASTPRQGRGSGNTIYF. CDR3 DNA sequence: TGTGCCTCCACGCCCAGACAGGGCCGGGGCTCTGGAAACACCATATATTTT.